This TCR beta chain was found in a study of T cells after yellow fever vaccination. Germline-derived CDR1 and CDR2 are SGHAT and FQNNGV. Between the trimmed V and J ends, which lost 5 bases and 0 bases, there was a span of 19 bases. This CDR3 contains 18 residues. This clonotype was recorded many times. TCRdb analysed the 5' RACE reads with MiXCR anew, one entry per CDR3 protein. The sample has 500,000 to 650,000 distinct CDR3 sequences; around an eighth are singletons. The sample was PBMCs, taken on the day of the yellow fever booster vaccination. The chain is built from TRBV11-2 and TRBJ2-2; maybe TRBD1 (6 bases). The receptor comes from a man aged 30 to 39 who received the YFV17D yellow fever vaccine. The CDR3 sequence: CASSPPIQGNANTGELFF. In DNA, the CDR3 is TGTGCCAGCAGCCCCCCTATACAGGGCAACGCGAACACCGGGGAGCTGTTTTTT.